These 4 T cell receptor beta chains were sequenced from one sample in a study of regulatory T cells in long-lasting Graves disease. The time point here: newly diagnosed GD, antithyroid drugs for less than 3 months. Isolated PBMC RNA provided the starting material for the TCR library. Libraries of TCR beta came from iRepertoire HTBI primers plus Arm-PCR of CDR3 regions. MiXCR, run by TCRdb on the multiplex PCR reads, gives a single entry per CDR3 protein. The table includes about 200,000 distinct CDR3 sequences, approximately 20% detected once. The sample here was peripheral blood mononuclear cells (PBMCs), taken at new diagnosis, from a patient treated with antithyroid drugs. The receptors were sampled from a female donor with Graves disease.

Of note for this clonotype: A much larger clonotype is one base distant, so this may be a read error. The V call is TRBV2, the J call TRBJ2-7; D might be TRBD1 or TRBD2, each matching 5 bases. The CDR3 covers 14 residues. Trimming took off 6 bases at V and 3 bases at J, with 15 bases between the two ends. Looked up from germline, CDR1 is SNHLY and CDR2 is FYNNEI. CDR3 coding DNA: TGTGCCAGCAGGGACTCGGGACGGGTCTACGAGCAGTACTTC. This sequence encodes CASRDSGRVYEQYF.

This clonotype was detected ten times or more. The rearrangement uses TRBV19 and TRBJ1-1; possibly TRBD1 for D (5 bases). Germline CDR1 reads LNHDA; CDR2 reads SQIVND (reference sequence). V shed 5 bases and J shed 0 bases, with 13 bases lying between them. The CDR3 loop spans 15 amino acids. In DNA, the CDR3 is TGTGCCAGTAGTTCGTACAGGTCCGTGAACACTGAAGCTTTCTTT. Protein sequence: CASSSYRSVNTEAFF.

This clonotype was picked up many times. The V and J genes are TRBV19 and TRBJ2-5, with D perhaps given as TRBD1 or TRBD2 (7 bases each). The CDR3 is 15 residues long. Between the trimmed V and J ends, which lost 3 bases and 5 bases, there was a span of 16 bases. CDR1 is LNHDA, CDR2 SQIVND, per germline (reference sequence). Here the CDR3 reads CASSIAGRGGETQYF. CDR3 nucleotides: TGTGCCAGTAGTATTGCAGGCAGGGGGGGTGAGACCCAGTACTTC.

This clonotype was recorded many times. The CDR3 DNA is TGTGCCAGTAGACCCGAGTACGTCTATGGCTACACCTTC. It translates to CASRPEYVYGYTF. The chain has TRBV19 and TRBJ1-2; D gene unclear. The CDR3 consists of 13 residues. CDR1 is LNHDA and CDR2 is SQIVND in the germline V gene (reference sequence). Trimming pared 6 bases from V and 4 bases from J, leaving 12 bases between.